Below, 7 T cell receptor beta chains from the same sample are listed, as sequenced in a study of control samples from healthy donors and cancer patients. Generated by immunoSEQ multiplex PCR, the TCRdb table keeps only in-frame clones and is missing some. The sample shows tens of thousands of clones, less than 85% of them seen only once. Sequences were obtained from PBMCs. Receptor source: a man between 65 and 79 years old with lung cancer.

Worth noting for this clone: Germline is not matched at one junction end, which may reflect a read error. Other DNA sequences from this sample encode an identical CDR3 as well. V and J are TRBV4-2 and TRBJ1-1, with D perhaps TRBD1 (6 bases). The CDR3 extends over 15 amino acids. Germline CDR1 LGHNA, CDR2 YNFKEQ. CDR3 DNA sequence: TGTGCTAGCAGCCAAGACCCGACAGGGAACACTGAAGCTTTCTTT. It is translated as CASSQDPTGNTEAFF.

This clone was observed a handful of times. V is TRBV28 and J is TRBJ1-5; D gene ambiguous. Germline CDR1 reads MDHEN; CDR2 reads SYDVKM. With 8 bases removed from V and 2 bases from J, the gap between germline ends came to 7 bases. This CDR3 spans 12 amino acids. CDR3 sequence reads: CASRTGNQPQHF. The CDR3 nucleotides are TGTGCCAGCCGGACGGGCAATCAGCCCCAGCATTTT.

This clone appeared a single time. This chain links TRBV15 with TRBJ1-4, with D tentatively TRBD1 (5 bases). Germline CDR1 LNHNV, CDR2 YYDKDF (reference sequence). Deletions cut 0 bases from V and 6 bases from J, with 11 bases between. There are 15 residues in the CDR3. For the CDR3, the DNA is TGTGCCACCAGCAGAGATTTGGGGGTGGATGAAAAACTGTTTTTT. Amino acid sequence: CATSRDLGVDEKLFF.

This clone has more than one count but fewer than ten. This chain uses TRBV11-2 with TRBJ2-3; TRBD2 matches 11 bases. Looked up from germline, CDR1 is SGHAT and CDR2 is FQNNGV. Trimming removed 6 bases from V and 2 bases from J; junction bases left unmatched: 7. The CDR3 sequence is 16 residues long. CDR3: CASRFTSGGPTDTQYF. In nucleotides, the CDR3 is TGTGCCAGCAGATTTACTAGCGGGGGTCCCACAGATACGCAGTATTTT.

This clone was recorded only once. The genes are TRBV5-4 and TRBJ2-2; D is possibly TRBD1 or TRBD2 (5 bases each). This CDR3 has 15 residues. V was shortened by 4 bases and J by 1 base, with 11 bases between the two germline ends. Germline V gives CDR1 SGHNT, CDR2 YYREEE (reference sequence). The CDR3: CASSPGAENTGELFF. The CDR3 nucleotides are TGTGCCAGCAGCCCCGGGGCCGAGAACACCGGGGAGCTGTTTTTT.

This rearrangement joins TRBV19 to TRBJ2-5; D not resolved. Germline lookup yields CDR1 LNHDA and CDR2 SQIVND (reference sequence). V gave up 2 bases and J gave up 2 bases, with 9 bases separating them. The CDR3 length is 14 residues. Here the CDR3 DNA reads TGTGCCAGTAGTATACCGGCAGCACAAGAGACCCAGTACTTC. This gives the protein CASSIPAAQETQYF. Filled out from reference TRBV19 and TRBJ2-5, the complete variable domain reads DGGITQSPKYLFRKEGQNVTLSCEQNLNHDAMYWYRQDPGQGLRLIYYSQIVNDFQKGDIAEGYSVSREKKESFPLTVTSAQKNPTAFYLCASSIPAAQETQYFGPGTRLLVL.

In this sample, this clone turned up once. CDR3 residues: CASSLGGSPEGGYTF. CDR3 nucleotide sequence: TGTGCCAGCAGTTTAGGTGGCAGCCCCGAGGGCGGCTACACCTTC. V usage is TRBV28 and J usage is TRBJ1-2, with no clear D. The CDR3 is 15 amino acids. Germline V gives CDR1 MDHEN, CDR2 SYDVKM. The V and J ends lost 2 bases and 8 bases respectively, with 18 bases between them.